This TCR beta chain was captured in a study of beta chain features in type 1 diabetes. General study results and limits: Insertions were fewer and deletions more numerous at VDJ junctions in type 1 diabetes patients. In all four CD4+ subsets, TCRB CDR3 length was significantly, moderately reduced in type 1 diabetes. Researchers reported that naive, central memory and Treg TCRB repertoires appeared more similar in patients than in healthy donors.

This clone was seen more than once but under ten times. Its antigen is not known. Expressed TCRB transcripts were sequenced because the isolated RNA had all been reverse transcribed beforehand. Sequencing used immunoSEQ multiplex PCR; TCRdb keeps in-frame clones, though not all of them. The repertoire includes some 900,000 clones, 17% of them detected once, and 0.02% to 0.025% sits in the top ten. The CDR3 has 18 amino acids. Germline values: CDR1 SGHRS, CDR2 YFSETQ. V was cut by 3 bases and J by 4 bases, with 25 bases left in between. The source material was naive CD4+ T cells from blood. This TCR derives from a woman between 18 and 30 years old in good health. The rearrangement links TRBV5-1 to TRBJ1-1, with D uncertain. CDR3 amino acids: CASSSPPMAGRPGTEAFF. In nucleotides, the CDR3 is TGCGCCAGCAGCTCCCCACCCATGGCCGGTCGCCCCGGCACTGAAGCTTTCTTT.